What follows are 24 T cell receptor beta chains derived from one specimen sequenced in a study of CD8 T cells in ankylosing spondylitis. TCRdb reprocessed the 5' RACE reads via MiXCR and lists one record per CDR3 protein. This sample has 150,000 to 200,000 distinct CDR3 sequences, with around 13% found just once. The sequenced material came from blood, either unsorted or a sorted T cell fraction (not recorded which). These receptors came from a female donor with ankylosing spondylitis or in good health (not recorded which).

The chain recombines TRBV11-2 with TRBJ2-7; no definite D call. This CDR3 contains 13 residues. V lost 2 bases and J 3 bases, leaving 8 bases between the germline ends. CDR1 is SGHAT, CDR2 FQNNGV, per germline. The CDR3 is CASSLMKNYEQYF. CDR3 bases: TGTGCCAGCAGCTTAATGAAGAACTACGAGCAGTACTTC.

A few counts support this clonotype. This chain links TRBV7-8 with TRBJ2-6, with D uncertain. The CDR3 runs to 15 residues. CDR1 and CDR2 from the germline V gene are SGHVS and FQNEAQ. Trimming shortened V by 2 bases and J by 3 bases, and 8 bases separated the two germline ends. The CDR3 DNA follows: TGTGCCAGCAGCTTACCGCTGGTTGGGGCCAACGTCCTGACTTTC. This sequence encodes CASSLPLVGANVLTF.

This clonotype came up many times. The V and J genes are TRBV3-1 and TRBJ2-7; maybe TRBD2 (6 bases). Deletions cut 5 bases from V and 1 base from J, with 18 bases between. CDR1 is LGHDT and CDR2 is YNNKEL in the germline V gene (reference sequence). The CDR3 is 16 residues long. Here the CDR3 DNA reads TGTGCCAGCAGCTGGGGACTTCCAGATACTTCCTACGAGCAGTACTTC. Residues: CASSWGLPDTSYEQYF.

Comment on this clonotype: A read error may explain this, as a much larger clone is one base away. The chain recombines TRBV3-1 with TRBJ1-1, with D perhaps TRBD1 (5 bases). Germline-derived CDR1 and CDR2 are LGHDT and YNNKEL (reference sequence). The CDR3 spans 12 residues. The chain's CDR3 is CARSQDWGRTFF. The CDR3 DNA is TGTGCCAGAAGCCAAGATTGGGGCAGGACTTTCTTT.

This clonotype was seen at least ten times. V gene TRBV24-1 combines with J gene TRBJ1-5, with 9 bases that match TRBD1. Germline V gene lookup returns CDR1 KGHDR and CDR2 SFDVKD. This CDR3 is built from 18 residues. J gave up 0 bases and V 3 bases, and 8 bases lay outside the gene matches. CDR3 loop: CATSDAPGQGYSNQPQHF. CDR3 DNA: TGTGCCACCAGTGATGCCCCGGGACAGGGCTATAGCAATCAGCCCCAGCATTTT.

This clonotype was counted many times. The J gene is TRBJ2-5, the V gene TRBV5-1, with D maybe TRBD2 (5 bases). Trimming removed 0 bases from V and 2 bases from J, with 14 bases in between. CDR3 length: 16 residues. Germline-derived CDR1 and CDR2 are SGHRS and YFSETQ. The CDR3 loop is CASSLALTGYQETQYF. For the CDR3, the DNA is TGCGCCAGCAGCTTGGCCCTGACGGGGTATCAAGAGACCCAGTACTTC.

This clonotype was counted many times. The chain has TRBV30 and TRBJ1-4; the D is unclear. V was cut by 2 bases and J by 15 bases, with 13 bases left in between. The CDR3 length is 11 residues. Germline V CDR1 and CDR2: GTSNPN, SVGIG (reference sequence). The CDR3 nucleotides are TGTGCCTGGAGTCCCGGAAACGAGATGTTTTTT. Amino acids: CAWSPGNEMFF. Variable domain in full (rest from reference TRBV30 and TRBJ1-4): SQTIHQWPATLVQPVGSPLSLECTVEGTSNPNLYWYRQAAGRGLQLLFYSVGIGQISSEVPQNLSASRPQDRQFILSSKKLLLSDSGFYLCAWSPGNEMFFGSGTQLSVL.

This chain links TRBV28 with TRBJ2-5; D remains ambiguous. Trimming removed 2 bases at V and 1 base at J, with 8 bases between. Germline V gene data show CDR1 as MDHEN and CDR2 as SYDVKM. The CDR3 extends over 14 amino acids. CDR3 residues: CASSLRGSQETQYF. CDR3 DNA sequence: TGTGCCAGCAGTTTACGAGGATCCCAAGAGACCCAGTACTTC. Full variable domain (remainder filled in from reference TRBV28 and TRBJ2-5): DVKVTQSSRYLVKRTGEKVFLECVQDMDHENMFWYRQDPGLGLRLIYFSYDVKMKEKGDIPEGYSVSREKKERFSLILESASTNQTSMYLCASSLRGSQETQYFGPGTRLLVL.

The V call is TRBV4-3, the J call TRBJ1-1; D not certain. V was cut by 3 bases and J by 3 bases, with 8 bases left in between. CDR3 length: 13 residues. Per the germline V gene, CDR1 is LGHNA and CDR2 is YSLEER. CDR3 in DNA: TGCGCCAGCAGCCAGAAGGTGGACACTGAAGCTTTCTTT. This translates into CASSQKVDTEAFF.

This clonotype was counted at least ten times. The CDR3 spells CASSLSIGVGYGYTF. DNA of the CDR3: TGTGCCAGCAGTTTATCGATAGGGGTTGGCTATGGCTACACCTTC. The J gene is TRBJ1-2, the V gene TRBV27; D perhaps matches TRBD1 (5 bases). Trimming took 0 bases from V and 4 from J, leaving 12 bases between them. The CDR3 sequence is 15 residues long. CDR1 is MNHEY and CDR2 is SMNVEV in the germline V gene (reference sequence).

This clonotype was counted many times. This sequence joins TRBV7-2 and TRBJ2-2; possibly TRBD2 for D (5 bases). The CDR3 length is 15 residues. The V end was cut by 5 bases, the J end by 7 bases, with 17 bases between. Germline V gives CDR1 SGHTA, CDR2 FQGNSA. CDR3 sequence: CASSPTRSLGGELFF. As DNA, the CDR3 is TGTGCCAGCAGCCCTACTAGGTCCTTGGGCGGGGAGCTGTTTTTT.

About this clonotype: Since a much larger clone is just one base distant, this may be a read error. The chain joins TRBV20-1 to TRBJ2-7; D is possibly TRBD1 or TRBD2 (5 bases each). The CDR3 extends over 12 amino acids. CDR1 DFQATT and CDR2 SNEGSKA come from the germline V gene (reference sequence). V lost 8 bases to trimming and J lost 3 bases, with 14 bases between them. CDR3 sequence reads: CSTGTEVYEQYF. CDR3 nucleotides: TGCAGTACTGGGACCGAAGTCTACGAGCAGTACTTC.

This clonotype has a count of ten or more. The chain employs TRBV25-1 and TRBJ2-7; TRBD1 aligns across 11 bases. Germline V lookup: CDR1 MGHDK, CDR2 SYGVNS. The CDR3 spans 15 residues. The V gene end was trimmed by 8 bases and the J gene end by 2 bases; junction bases not matched to a gene: 8. The chain's CDR3 is CASSFSDRGPYEQYF. The CDR3 DNA reads as TGTGCCAGCTCATTCTCGGACAGGGGGCCCTACGAGCAGTACTTC.

The CDR3 coding sequence is TGTGCCTCTAGGGGGGGAGATGGGGTTTTCTACAATGAGCAGTTCTTC. Amino acids: CASRGGDGVFYNEQFF. The V and J genes are TRBV30 and TRBJ2-1, with a weak D call TRBD2 (7 bases). V lost 7 bases and J 3 bases, leaving 22 bases between the germline ends. The CDR3 spans 16 residues. Germline V gene data show CDR1 as GTSNPN and CDR2 as SVGIG (reference sequence). Using reference TRBV30 and TRBJ2-1 for the parts outside the CDR3, the full variable domain is SQTIHQWPATLVQPVGSPLSLECTVEGTSNPNLYWYRQAAGRGLQLLFYSVGIGQISSEVPQNLSASRPQDRQFILSSKKLLLSDSGFYLCASRGGDGVFYNEQFFGPGTRLTVL.

There are many counts of this clonotype. The chain employs TRBV7-3 and TRBJ2-7, with 7 bases that match TRBD2. V gave up 5 bases and J gave up 2 bases; unmatched junction bases: 3. Germline V gives CDR1 SGHTA, CDR2 FQGTGA. The CDR3 is made up of 13 amino acids. CDR3 DNA sequence: TGTGCCAGCAGCCCCGGGGGGACCTACGAGCAGTACTTC. Protein sequence: CASSPGGTYEQYF.

Only a few counts were recorded for this clonotype. CDR3 sequence reads: CASSQPGQQNTEAFF. The CDR3 coding sequence is TGTGCCAGCAGCCAACCGGGACAGCAGAACACTGAAGCTTTCTTT. The V gene is TRBV4-2, the J gene TRBJ1-1; 7 nucleotides agree with TRBD1. Germline CDR1 LGHNA, CDR2 YNFKEQ. The CDR3 covers 15 residues. With V trimmed by 2 bases and J by 1 base, 4 bases remained unmatched.

Only a few counts were recorded for this clonotype. The CDR3 is CASSQDQGSYEQYF. The CDR3 DNA follows: TGCGCCAGCAGCCAAGATCAGGGGTCTTACGAGCAGTACTTC. The rearrangement joins TRBV4-3 to TRBJ2-7, with D possibly being TRBD1 (6 bases). The CDR3 has 14 amino acids. Trimming took 0 bases from V and 4 from J, leaving 10 bases between them. Looked up from germline, CDR1 is LGHNA and CDR2 is YSLEER.

This clonotype was observed a handful of times. The genes are TRBV12-3 or TRBV12-4 and TRBJ2-5, with TRBD2 identical over 7 bases. V was clipped by 7 bases and J by 0 bases; unmatched bases: 8. The CDR3 consists of 15 residues. The CDR3 nucleotides are TGTGCCAGCACGTCCAGACGGGGGGACCAAGAGACCCAGTACTTC. Amino acid sequence: CASTSRRGDQETQYF.

This clonotype was observed many times. J is TRBJ2-1 and V is TRBV7-8; 8 bases are shared with TRBD2. This CDR3 has 17 residues. CDR1 SGHVS and CDR2 FQNEAQ come from the germline V gene. The J segment lost 0 bases and the V segment lost 1 base, leaving 5 bases of the junction unmatched. Here the CDR3 reads CASSLETSVSSYNEQFF. CDR3 nucleotide sequence: TGTGCCAGCAGCTTAGAGACTAGCGTAAGCTCCTACAATGAGCAGTTCTTC.

This clonotype was seen more than once but under ten times. This chain uses TRBV27 with TRBJ1-6, with D uncertain. Trimming took off 5 bases at V and 13 bases at J, with 6 bases between the two ends. Germline CDR1 and CDR2: MNHEY and SMNVEV (reference sequence). The CDR3 totals 10 residues. Here the CDR3 DNA reads TGTGCCAGCAGTCCCCGCCCCCTCCACTTT. It specifies CASSPRPLHF.

This chain joins TRBV5-1 and TRBJ2-3; TRBD1 matches 9 bases. Germline CDR1 is SGHRS and CDR2 is YFSETQ. Trimming removed 4 bases from V and 7 bases from J; junction bases left unmatched: 7. This CDR3 is built from 14 residues. CDR3: CASSQGQGSYTQYF. CDR3 bases: TGCGCCAGCAGCCAAGGACAGGGGTCGTATACGCAGTATTTT.

This clonotype appeared a few times. The rearrangement uses TRBV20-1 and TRBJ2-1, with TRBD1 identical over 7 bases. This CDR3 is 13 amino acids long. The V and J ends lost 6 bases and 6 bases, in that order; junction bases with no gene match: 8. CDR1 is DFQATT and CDR2 is SNEGSKA in the germline V gene (reference sequence). For the CDR3, the DNA is TGCAGTGCGCGACAGGGAGTCATCAATGAGCAGTTCTTC. Translation: CSARQGVINEQFF.

This clonotype was seen a handful of times. V gene TRBV27 combines with J gene TRBJ2-5, with a possible D match to TRBD2 (5 bases). The V and J ends lost 10 bases and 1 base respectively, with 13 bases between them. This CDR3 region has 13 residues. Germline values: CDR1 MNHEY, CDR2 SMNVEV (reference sequence). CDR3 region: CATSRGPQETQYF. DNA of the CDR3: TGTGCCACCAGCAGAGGGCCCCAAGAGACCCAGTACTTC.

This clonotype was found many times. In DNA, the CDR3 is TGTGCCAGCAGCCCCGTGAAGACATCTTCCTACAATGAGCAGTTCTTC. Amino acids: CASSPVKTSSYNEQFF. The chain combines TRBV5-6 with TRBJ2-1; D not certain. V was clipped by 4 bases and J by 1 base, with 15 bases between them. The germline gives CDR1 SGHDT, CDR2 YYEEEE. The CDR3 has 16 amino acids.